The source of this TCR beta chain is a study of blood T cell repertoires in COVID-19. Turning to the study itself: There were acute and convalescent COVID-19 samples, and they came from the United States, Italy and Spain.

V was pared by 0 bases and J by 3 bases, with 7 bases between. The germline V gene has CDR1 SGHKS and CDR2 YYEKEE (reference sequence). This CDR3 has 13 amino acids. As processed by the authors: The assay estimated nucleated cells by amplifying reference gene primers. Repertoires were generated with immunoSEQ multiplex PCR, while TCRdb's copy carries only in-frame clones and drops some. Clonal size and the V and J genes are those of that table, whereas D and trimming came from the DNA. Of 120,000 to 150,000 clones in the sample, about 91% were seen once. V is TRBV5-5 and J is TRBJ2-7; no reliable D call. Sequenced input: peripheral blood. The TCR comes from a human donor in a cohort sampled during active COVID-19. In DNA, the CDR3 is TGTGCCAGCAGCTTGGCTGGGCGCTACGAGCAGTACTTC. Protein product: CASSLAGRYEQYF.